Listed here are 5 T cell receptor beta chains from one sample, sequenced in a study of blood T cell repertoires in COVID-19. The table came from immunoSEQ multiplex PCR; TCRdb's copy has only in-frame clones and leaves some out. The profile shows some 150,000 clones, about 91% of them singletons. The sequencing sample was made of peripheral blood. The receptors shown here come from a woman in her sixties with acute or convalescent COVID-19.

This clone was seen only once. This chain links TRBV5-5 with TRBJ1-3; D is unresolved. The CDR3 length is 15 residues. The germline V gene encodes CDR1 SGHKS and CDR2 YYEKEE (reference sequence). Trimming removed 2 bases from V and 2 bases from J, with 11 bases in between. The CDR3 protein is CASSLPGGTGNTIYF. The DNA of the CDR3 is TGTGCCAGCAGCTTACCCGGCGGGACTGGAAACACCATATATTTT.

This clone has just one count. The chain links TRBV2 to TRBJ2-3, with TRBD2 matching over 10 bases. The CDR3 spans 15 residues. Trimming cost V 6 bases and J 0 bases; bases outside gene matches: 3. Germline V lookup: CDR1 SNHLY, CDR2 FYNNEI. CDR3 DNA sequence: TGTGCCAGCAGAGGACTAGCGGTCAGCACAGATACGCAGTATTTT. Encoded protein: CASRGLAVSTDTQYF.

The CDR3 region is CASSPLARRGTGDRGTEAFF. As DNA, the CDR3 is TGTGCCAGCAGCCCCCTCGCGCGCCGGGGAACAGGGGACCGCGGAACTGAAGCTTTCTTT. The J gene is TRBJ1-1, the V gene TRBV7-6, with TRBD1 matching 7 bases. Germline V gene sequence: CDR1 SGHVS, CDR2 FNYEAQ. Trimming removed 5 bases from V and 5 bases from J; junction bases left unmatched: 26. This CDR3 has 20 residues.

The V and J genes are TRBV27 and TRBJ1-5; 7 positions agree with TRBD1. The CDR3 contains 13 residues. Germline CDR1 MNHEY, CDR2 SMNVEV (reference sequence). The V segment lost 5 bases and the J segment 6 bases; nucleotides outside the gene matches: 4. The CDR3, as DNA: TGTGCCAGCAGTACGGCAGGGGGTCAGCCCCAGCATTTT. It yields the protein CASSTAGGQPQHF.

V and J are TRBV19 and TRBJ2-1; TRBD1 matches 7 bases. The CDR3 spans 17 residues. J gave up 4 bases and V 5 bases, and 14 bases lay outside the gene matches. Per the germline V gene, CDR1 is LNHDA and CDR2 is SQIVND (reference sequence). This chain's CDR3 is CASSPDLNRGLYNEQFF. CDR3 DNA sequence: TGTGCCAGTAGTCCCGACTTAAACAGGGGTCTTTACAATGAGCAGTTCTTC.